The rows below give T cell receptor beta chains drawn from one sample of a study of CD8+ T cells in alopecia areata. TCRdb's copy holds only in-frame clones and misses some; the assay was immunoSEQ multiplex PCR. This table has around 70,000 clones, approximately 29% appearing once. The sample here was CD8+ T cells sorted from blood, taken at week 4, from a patient treated with tofacitinib. Every receptor here comes from a human donor with alopecia areata. The CDR3 runs from the conserved cysteine through the conserved F or W. The D gene is left open where the match is weak. The size of a clone is reported for some rows only, either as once, few or many, or as a class for expanded clones.

d_call	clone_size	j_call	v_call	cdr3_aa	cdr3_nt
-	few	TRBJ2-7	TRBV29-1	CSVGRGLNYEQYF	TGCAGCGTAGGACGGGGCCTTAACTACGAGCAGTACTTC
-	-	TRBJ2-1	TRBV19	CASALSGSYNEQFF	TGTGCCAGCGCTCTTAGCGGATCCTACAATGAGCAGTTCTTC
-	once	TRBJ2-1	TRBV2	CASSEARSNYNEQFF	TGTGCCAGCAGTGAAGCTAGGTCCAATTACAATGAGCAGTTCTTC
-	-	TRBJ1-4	TRBV27	CASSPNGYEKLFF	TGTGCCAGCAGTCCTAACGGTTATGAAAAACTGTTTTTT
TRBD1	-	TRBJ2-1	TRBV5-6	CASSFGTGRNEQFF	TGTGCCAGCAGCTTCGGGACAGGGAGGAATGAGCAGTTCTTC
TRBD1	-	TRBJ2-7	TRBV7-9	CASSPGTVYEQYF	TGTGCCAGCAGCCCCGGGACAGTCTACGAGCAGTACTTC
-	-	TRBJ2-1	TRBV29-1	CSVHQGGNEQFF	TGCAGCGTTCATCAGGGAGGTAATGAGCAGTTCTTC
-	-	TRBJ2-5	TRBV7-9	CASSTTLEETQYF	TGTGCCAGCAGCACCACACTAGAGGAGACCCAGTACTTC
-	few	TRBJ1-1	TRBV28	CASSPRGRVEAFF	TGTGCCAGCAGCCCAAGAGGGAGGGTTGAAGCTTTCTTT
-	-	TRBJ2-7	TRBV7-9	CASSLSYEQYF	TGTGCCAGCAGCTTATCCTACGAGCAGTACTTC
-	-	TRBJ1-1	TRBV11-2	CASSAGTLAAFF	TGTGCCAGCAGTGCCGGGACCCTGGCCGCTTTCTTT
-	-	TRBJ1-2	TRBV5-4	CASSSPDSGYGYTF	TGTGCCAGCAGCTCACCGGACTCGGGCTATGGCTACACCTTC
-	-	TRBJ1-1	TRBV7-2	CASRPNSDLNTEAFF	TGTGCCAGCAGACCAAACTCCGATCTGAACACTGAAGCTTTCTTT
-	-	TRBJ1-1	TRBV29-1	CSAAGDHMNTEAFF	TGCAGCGCCGCAGGGGATCACATGAACACTGAAGCTTTCTTT
-	few	TRBJ1-3	TRBV30	CACCPSGNTIYF	TGTGCCTGCTGTCCCTCTGGAAACACCATATATTTT
-	-	TRBJ1-5	TRBV6-5	CASRLRPYDNQPQHF	TGTGCCAGCAGACTACGGCCCTATGACAATCAGCCCCAGCATTTT
-	-	TRBJ2-7	TRBV5-4	CASSVYRGGYEQYF	TGTGCCAGCAGCGTCTACAGGGGAGGTTACGAGCAGTACTTC
-	few	TRBJ1-1	TRBV29-1	CSAGTSSLAFF	TGCAGCGCAGGGACAAGTTCGTTAGCTTTCTTT
-	-	TRBJ1-5	TRBV6-5	CASSQPQHF	TGTGCCAGCTCACAGCCCCAGCATTTT
-	-	TRBJ2-5	TRBV7-7	CASADSETQYF	TGTGCCAGCGCGGATTCGGAGACCCAGTACTTC
-	-	TRBJ1-1	TRBV29-1	CSVRAGEAFF	TGCAGCGTTCGCGCAGGGGAAGCTTTCTTT
TRBD1	few	TRBJ1-5	TRBV15	CATSEGQGRHQPQHF	TGTGCCACCAGCGAGGGACAGGGGAGACATCAGCCCCAGCATTTT
-	few	TRBJ2-7	TRBV7-2	CASSFFPGSPYEQYF	TGTGCCAGCAGCTTTTTCCCAGGTAGTCCCTACGAGCAGTACTTC
TRBD2	-	TRBJ2-3	TRBV29-1	CSLNGLAGGGDTQYF	TGCAGCCTGAACGGACTAGCGGGAGGCGGAGATACGCAGTATTTT
-	-	TRBJ2-3	TRBV29-1	CSVALDTQYF	TGCAGCGTTGCCCTCGATACGCAGTATTTT
-	once	TRBJ2-1	TRBV7-9	CASRAIGDNEQFF	TGTGCCAGCAGAGCCATAGGGGACAATGAGCAGTTCTTC
-	few	TRBJ2-1	TRBV27	CASSFGSYNEQFF	TGTGCCAGCAGTTTTGGAAGCTACAATGAGCAGTTCTTC
-	few	TRBJ2-2	TRBV19	CASNPRGVWYTGELFF	TGTGCCAGTAACCCTCGAGGGGTTTGGTACACCGGGGAGCTGTTTTTT
-	few	TRBJ1-1	TRBV29-1	CSVTFRDPRLDTEAFF	TGCAGCGTTACATTCCGGGACCCTCGATTGGACACTGAAGCTTTCTTT
TRBD1	-	TRBJ1-1	TRBV29-1	CSVYTGTGEAFF	TGCAGCGTGTACACCGGGACAGGTGAAGCTTTCTTT
-	-	TRBJ2-7	TRBV29-1	CSVVEGRSYEQYF	TGCAGCGTTGTGGAGGGTAGGTCTTACGAGCAGTACTTC
-	-	TRBJ1-1	TRBV15	CATSSDSEAFF	TGTGCCACCAGCTCTGACAGTGAAGCTTTCTTT
-	few	TRBJ2-7	TRBV29-1	CSVHDGYEQYF	TGCAGCGTCCACGACGGCTACGAGCAGTACTTC
-	many	TRBJ1-5	TRBV6-1	CASRPLLNQPQHF	TGTGCCAGCAGGCCCCTCCTGAATCAGCCCCAGCATTTT
-	-	TRBJ2-2	TRBV5-1	CASSPTSGRTGELFF	TGCGCCAGCAGCCCAACTAGTGGGAGGACCGGGGAGCTGTTTTTT
-	once	TRBJ1-5	TRBV27	CASSLRGGNQPQHF	TGTGCCAGCAGTCTTAGGGGGGGCAATCAGCCCCAGCATTTT
TRBD1	few	TRBJ1-2	TRBV9	CASSTGGGENYGYTF	TGTGCCAGCAGCACAGGGGGGGGAGAAAACTATGGCTACACCTTC
-	-	TRBJ1-2	TRBV14	CASSQGQPNYGYTF	TGTGCCAGCAGCCAGGGACAACCCAACTATGGCTACACCTTC
TRBD1	-	TRBJ1-2	TRBV29-1	CSVSDREDYGYTF	TGCAGCGTTTCGGACAGGGAGGACTATGGCTACACCTTC
TRBD1	few	TRBJ2-2	TRBV29-1	CSVYRGTGELFF	TGCAGCGTATACAGGGGCACCGGGGAGCTGTTTTTT
-	-	TRBJ2-2	TRBV29-1	CSVPGQRTGELFF	TGCAGCGTTCCCGGGCAGAGGACCGGGGAGCTGTTTTTT
TRBD2	-	TRBJ2-1	TRBV7-9	CASSYGTSGRGGYNEQFF	TGTGCCAGCAGCTACGGGACTAGCGGGAGAGGCGGGTACAATGAGCAGTTCTTC
-	few	TRBJ2-2	TRBV2	CASRDTPPANTGELFF	TGTGCCAGCAGGGACACACCTCCCGCGAACACCGGGGAGCTGTTTTTT
TRBD2	-	TRBJ2-2	TRBV15	CATSRGLAGGNTGELFF	TGTGCCACCAGCAGAGGACTAGCGGGAGGGAACACCGGGGAGCTGTTTTTT
-	-	TRBJ2-2	TRBV29-1	CSVEGPREPPNTGELFF	TGCAGCGTTGAAGGTCCCCGGGAGCCGCCGAACACCGGGGAGCTGTTTTTT
TRBD2	-	TRBJ2-2	TRBV15	CATSRELADTGELFF	TGTGCCACCAGCAGAGAACTAGCGGACACCGGGGAGCTGTTTTTT
-	-	TRBJ2-3	TRBV29-1	CSTWDPATSTDTQYF	TGCAGCACCTGGGACCCCGCAACTAGCACAGATACGCAGTATTTT
-	-	TRBJ2-7	TRBV4-1	CASSQGSDSSYEQYF	TGCGCCAGCAGCCAAGGATCCGACAGCTCCTACGAGCAGTACTTC
-	-	TRBJ1-5	TRBV30	CAWDSLFGNQPQHF	TGTGCCTGGGACAGCCTATTTGGCAATCAGCCCCAGCATTTT
TRBD1	-	TRBJ2-4	TRBV7-7	CASSLVGQGEAKNIQYF	TGTGCTAGCAGCTTAGTGGGGCAGGGGGAAGCCAAAAACATTCAGTACTTC